These T cell receptor beta chains were read from a single sample in a study of regulatory T cells in long-lasting Graves disease. TCRdb itself ran the multiplex PCR reads through MiXCR, one entry per CDR3 protein. The sample lists roughly 430,000 distinct CDR3 sequences, approximately 16% occurring once. These same records also appear under a second study, on T cells in Graves' hyperthyroidism and ophthalmopathy.

The sequences come from peripheral blood mononuclear cells (PBMCs), collected at new diagnosis, from a patient treated with antithyroid drugs. The receptors were gathered from a woman aged 30 to 39 with Graves disease. The CDR3 runs from the conserved cysteine through the conserved F or W.

>TRBJ1-1|14|TRBV19
CASSTYLTGDEAFF
>TRBJ1-1|12|TRBV28
CASNPNDGEAFF
>TRBJ2-5|12|TRBV20-1
CSADGRQETQYF
>TRBJ2-3|11|TRBV20-1
CSARKTDTQYF
>TRBJ2-5|13|TRBV6-1
CASQAIHQETQYF
>TRBJ2-3|13|TRBV2
CASSGDSGDTQYF
>TRBJ2-3|15|TRBV27
CASSFGTGGEDTQYF
>TRBJ2-5|16|TRBV2
CASSVGTAIDRETQYF
>TRBJ1-5|14|TRBV30
CAWAGGLSNQPQHF
>TRBJ2-1|13|TRBV30
CAGRDRGHNEQFF
>TRBJ2-1|14|TRBV4-2
CASSRPTANNEQFF
>TRBJ1-1|13|TRBV29-1
CSAGQSMNTEAFF
>TRBJ1-2|11|TRBV29-1
CSVEGAYGYTF
>TRBJ2-7|16|TRBV11-2
CASSSIQGRSSYEQYF
>TRBJ1-1|14|TRBV7-9
CASTLTGDNTEAFF
>TRBJ1-1|13|TRBV20-1
CSAREHLNTEAFF
>TRBJ2-7|13|TRBV27
CASRTGVAYEQYF
>TRBJ1-1|17|TRBV11-2
CASSLRGQGARVTEAFF
>TRBJ2-7|15|TRBV7-6
CASSLAGAYSYEQYF
>TRBJ2-3|15|TRBV4-1
CASSHPGVRRDTQYF
>TRBJ2-3|15|TRBV19
CATRKMGQGEDTQYF
>TRBJ1-2|15|TRBV6-1
CASRTRTGGNYGYTF
>TRBJ2-3|14|TRBV19
CASSIPQETDTQYF
>.|16|TRBV4-1
CASSQEAGHLSYEQYF
>TRBJ2-3|14|TRBV11-2
CASSLDDSTDTQYF
>TRBJ2-6|15|TRBV28
CASSFLSAGVNVLTF
>TRBJ2-2|18|TRBV11-2
CASVQRLAGVGNTGKLFF
>TRBJ2-3|15|TRBV12-3/TRBV12-4
CASSFMPGGTDTQYF
>TRBJ2-1|12|TRBV11-2
CASSFRDDEQFF
>TRBJ2-7|14|TRBV6-2/TRBV6-3
CASSYSRMVYEQYF
>TRBJ2-5|15|TRBV5-1
CASSPAAIRQETQYF
>TRBJ2-2|13|TRBV7-2
CASSLVGGGELFF
>TRBJ2-7|14|TRBV27
CASSSRGLSYEQYF
>TRBJ2-3|13|TRBV14
CASTYQVGDTQYF
>TRBJ1-5|13|TRBV28
CASSFWVEGWVHF
>TRBJ2-1|16|TRBV11-3
CASSANSGSSYNEQFF
>TRBJ2-1|18|TRBV11-2
CASSSGGLAVRAYNEQFF